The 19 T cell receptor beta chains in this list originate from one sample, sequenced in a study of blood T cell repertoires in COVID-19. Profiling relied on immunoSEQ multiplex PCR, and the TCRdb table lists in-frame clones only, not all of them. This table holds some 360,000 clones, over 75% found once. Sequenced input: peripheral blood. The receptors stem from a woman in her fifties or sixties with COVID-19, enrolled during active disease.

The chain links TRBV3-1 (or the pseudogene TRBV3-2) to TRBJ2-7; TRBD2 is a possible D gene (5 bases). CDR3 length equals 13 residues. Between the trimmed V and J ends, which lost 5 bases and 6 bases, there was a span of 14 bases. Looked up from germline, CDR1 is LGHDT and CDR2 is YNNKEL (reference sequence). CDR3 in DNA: TGTGCCAGCAGCTCGGACTTCGCGGGCGAGCAGTACTTC. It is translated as CASSSDFAGEQYF.

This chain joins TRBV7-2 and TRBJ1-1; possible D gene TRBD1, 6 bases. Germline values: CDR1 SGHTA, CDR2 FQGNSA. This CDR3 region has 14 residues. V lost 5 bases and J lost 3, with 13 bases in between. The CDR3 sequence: CASSPWGPDTEAFF. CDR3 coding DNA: TGTGCCAGCAGCCCCTGGGGGCCCGACACTGAAGCTTTCTTT.

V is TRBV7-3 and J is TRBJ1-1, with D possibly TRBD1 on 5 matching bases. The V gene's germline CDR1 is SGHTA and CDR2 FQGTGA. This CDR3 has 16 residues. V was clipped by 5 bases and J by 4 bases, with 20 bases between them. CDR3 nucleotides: TGTGCCAGCAGCCCACAGTCTGGGGCTGTGGGCACTGAAGCTTTCTTT. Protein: CASSPQSGAVGTEAFF.

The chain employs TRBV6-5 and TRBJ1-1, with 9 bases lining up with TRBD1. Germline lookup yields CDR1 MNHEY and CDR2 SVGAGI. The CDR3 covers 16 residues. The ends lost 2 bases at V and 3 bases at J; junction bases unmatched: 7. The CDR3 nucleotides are TGTGCCAGCAGTTACCCACCGGGACAGGGACACACTGAAGCTTTCTTT. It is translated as CASSYPPGQGHTEAFF.

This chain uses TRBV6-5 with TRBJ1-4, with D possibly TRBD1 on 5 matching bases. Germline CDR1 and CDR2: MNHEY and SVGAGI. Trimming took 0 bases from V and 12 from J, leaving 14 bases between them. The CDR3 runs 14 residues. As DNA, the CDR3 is TGTGCCAGCAGTTACTCGTCAGGGAAAGGTGAACTGTTTTTT. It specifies CASSYSSGKGELFF.

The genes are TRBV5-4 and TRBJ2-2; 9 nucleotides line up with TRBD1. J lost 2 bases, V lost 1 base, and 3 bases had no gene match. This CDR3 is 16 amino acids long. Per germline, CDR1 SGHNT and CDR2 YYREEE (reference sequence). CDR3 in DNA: TGTGCCAGCAGCTTGAGAACAGGGGGCAACACCGGGGAGCTGTTTTTT. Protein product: CASSLRTGGNTGELFF.

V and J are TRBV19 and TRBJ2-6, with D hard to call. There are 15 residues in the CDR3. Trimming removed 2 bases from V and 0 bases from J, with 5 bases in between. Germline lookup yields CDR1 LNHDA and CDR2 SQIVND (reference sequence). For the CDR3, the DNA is TGTGCCAGTAGTATACAGGCCTCTGGGGCCAACGTCCTGACTTTC. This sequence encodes CASSIQASGANVLTF.

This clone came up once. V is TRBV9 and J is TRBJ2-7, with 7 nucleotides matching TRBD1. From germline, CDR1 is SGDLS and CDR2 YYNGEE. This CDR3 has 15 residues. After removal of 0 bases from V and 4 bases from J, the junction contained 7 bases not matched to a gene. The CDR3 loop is CASSVAETGKYEQYF. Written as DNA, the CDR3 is TGTGCCAGCAGCGTAGCCGAGACAGGGAAATACGAGCAGTACTTC.

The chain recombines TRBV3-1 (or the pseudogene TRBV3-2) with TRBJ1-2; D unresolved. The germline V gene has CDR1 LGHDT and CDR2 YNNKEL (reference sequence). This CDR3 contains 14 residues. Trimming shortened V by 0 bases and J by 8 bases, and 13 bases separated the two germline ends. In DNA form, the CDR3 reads TGTGCCAGCAGCCAAGAAGCGGGTCTAAGCGGCTACACCTTC. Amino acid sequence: CASSQEAGLSGYTF.

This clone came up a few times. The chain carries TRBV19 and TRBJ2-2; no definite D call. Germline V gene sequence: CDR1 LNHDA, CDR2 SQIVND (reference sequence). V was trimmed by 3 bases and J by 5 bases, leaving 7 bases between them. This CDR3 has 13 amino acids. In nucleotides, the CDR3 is TGTGCCAGTAGTATTTTTGCGACCGGGGAGCTGTTTTTT. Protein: CASSIFATGELFF.

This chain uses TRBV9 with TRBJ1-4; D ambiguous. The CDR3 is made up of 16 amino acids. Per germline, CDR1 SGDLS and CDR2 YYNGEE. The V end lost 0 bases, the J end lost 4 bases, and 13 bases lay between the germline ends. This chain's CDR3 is CASSVEHGSGNEKLFF. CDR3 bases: TGTGCCAGCAGCGTAGAGCACGGGTCTGGTAATGAAAAACTGTTTTTT.

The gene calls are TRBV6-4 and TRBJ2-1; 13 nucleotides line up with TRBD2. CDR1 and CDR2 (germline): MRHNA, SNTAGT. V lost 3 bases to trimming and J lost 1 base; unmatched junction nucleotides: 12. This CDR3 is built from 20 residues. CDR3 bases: TGTGCCAGCAGTGAAACTCCCGGGACTAGCGGGACAACTTCCTACAATGAGCAGTTCTTC. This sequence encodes CASSETPGTSGTTSYNEQFF.

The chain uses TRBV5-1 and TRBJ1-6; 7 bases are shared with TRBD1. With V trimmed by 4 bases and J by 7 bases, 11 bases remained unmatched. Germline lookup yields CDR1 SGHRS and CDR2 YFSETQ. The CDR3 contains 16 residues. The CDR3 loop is CASSPPGQEGNSPLHF. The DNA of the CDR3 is TGCGCCAGCAGCCCACCCGGACAGGAGGGAAATTCACCCCTCCACTTT. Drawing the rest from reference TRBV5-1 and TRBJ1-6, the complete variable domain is KAGVTQTPRYLIKTRGQQVTLSCSPISGHRSVSWYQQTPGQGLQFLFEYFSETQRNKGNFPGRFSGRQFSNSRSEMNVSTLELGDSALYLCASSPPGQEGNSPLHFGNGTRLTVT.

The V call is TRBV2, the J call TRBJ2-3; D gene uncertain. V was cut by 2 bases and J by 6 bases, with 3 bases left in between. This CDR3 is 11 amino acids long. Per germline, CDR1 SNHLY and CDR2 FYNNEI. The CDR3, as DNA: TGTGCCAGCAGTGAATATGATACGCAGTATTTT. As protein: CASSEYDTQYF.

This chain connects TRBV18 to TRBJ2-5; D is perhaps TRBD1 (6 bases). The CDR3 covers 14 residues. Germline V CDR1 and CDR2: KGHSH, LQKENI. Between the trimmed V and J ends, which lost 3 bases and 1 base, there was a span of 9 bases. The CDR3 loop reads CASSPNRVQETQYF. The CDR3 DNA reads TGTGCCAGCTCACCTAACAGGGTCCAAGAGACCCAGTACTTC. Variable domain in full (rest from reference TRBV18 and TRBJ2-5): NAGVMQNPRHLVRRRGQEARLRCSPMKGHSHVYWYRQLPEEGLKFMVYLQKENIIDESGMPKERFSAEFPKEGPSILRIQQVVRGDSAAYFCASSPNRVQETQYFGPGTRLLVL.

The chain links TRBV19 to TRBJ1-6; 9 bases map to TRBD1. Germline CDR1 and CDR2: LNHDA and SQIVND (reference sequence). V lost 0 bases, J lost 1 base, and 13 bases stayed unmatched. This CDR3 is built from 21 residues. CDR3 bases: TGTGCCAGTAGTATAGACCCAGCCCGGACAGGGGCCGGGTCCTATAATTCACCCCTCCACTTT. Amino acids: CASSIDPARTGAGSYNSPLHF.

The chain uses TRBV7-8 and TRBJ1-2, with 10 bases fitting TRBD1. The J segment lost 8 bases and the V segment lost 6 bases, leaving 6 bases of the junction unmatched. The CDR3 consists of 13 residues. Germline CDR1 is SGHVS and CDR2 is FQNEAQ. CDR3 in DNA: TGTGCCAGCAGTCAGGACAGGGGGTACGGCTACACCTTC. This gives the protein CASSQDRGYGYTF.

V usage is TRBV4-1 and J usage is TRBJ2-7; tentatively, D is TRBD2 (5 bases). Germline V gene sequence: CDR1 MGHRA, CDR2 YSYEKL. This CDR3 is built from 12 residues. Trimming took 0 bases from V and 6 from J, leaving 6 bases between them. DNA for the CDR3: TGCGCCAGCAGCCAAGAACTAGGCGAGCAGTACTTC. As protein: CASSQELGEQYF.

CDR3 region: CASSLGSPALNNSPLHF. The CDR3 DNA reads as TGCGCCAGCAGCCTCGGTAGTCCGGCACTAAATAATTCACCCCTCCACTTT. The chain links TRBV5-1 to TRBJ1-6; D unclear. Germline V CDR1 and CDR2: SGHRS, YFSETQ. This CDR3 region has 17 residues. Trimming took off 4 bases at V and 5 bases at J, with 19 bases between the two ends.